The sequence of this TCR beta chain was determined in a study of T cell responses to AZD1222 COVID-19 vaccine. This CDR3 is built from 19 residues. Second doses that came at about 4 or about 12 weeks were put together. Sequenced by immunoSEQ multiplex PCR; TCRdb stores in-frame clones only, minus some. The repertoire holds roughly 60,000 clones, with around 80% as singletons. Regarding the study as a whole: Only five or six AZD1222 recipients tested seropositive at baseline. Clonal diversity may have been underestimated in mostly white British donors. The span of vaccine-associated CD4 TCRs extended across spike, with dominance at 160-218 and 743-854.

This clone was observed a few times. Its specificity is unknown. This TCR came from an adult who received the AZD1222 COVID-19 vaccine. Sequencing used peripheral blood, obtained 28 days after the second AZD1222 dose. The chain carries TRBV21-1 and TRBJ2-7; the DNA was not used to check the table's D call, TRBD1. TRBV21-1 is recorded as a pseudogene. Here the CDR3 reads CASSKVQRPNTGDVSMRYF. CDR3 nucleotides: TGTGCCAGCAGCAAAGTCCAGAGACCGAATACAGGGGATGTTTCAATGCGGTACTTC.